A single T cell receptor beta chain is shown here with its context. Its antigen is not known. PCR employed 60 Vbeta and 13 Jbeta primers. Sequencing used immunoSEQ multiplex PCR; TCRdb keeps in-frame clones, though not all of them. The sample has roughly 180,000 clones, about 77% seen once. The CDR3 spans 14 residues. Germline V gene sequence: CDR1 MNHEY, CDR2 SVGAGI. Deletions cut 2 bases from V and 1 base from J, with 8 bases between. These data are taken from a study of cytomegalovirus exposure and HLA in healthy donors. Overall study: A previous analysis identified around 120 million unique TCR beta sequences derived from 180 million or so T cells. Overall study findings and caveats: Relative to the approximately 700-donor mean, N-insertions were reportedly fewer in an Asian-associated ancestry cluster in a later analysis. In a later analysis, HLA-associated TCR beta chains were more clonally expanded than equally common others.

The V gene is TRBV6-5, the J gene TRBJ1-1; possible D gene TRBD1, 5 bases. The sample consisted of PBMCs. This TCR derives from a man aged 25-45 years in good health and CMV-seronegative. The chain's CDR3 is CASSYGGENTEAFF. The CDR3 region has the DNA TGTGCCAGCAGTTACGGGGGGGAGAACACTGAAGCTTTCTTT.